A single T cell receptor (beta chain) is shown here with its context. The data are from a study of T cells after yellow fever vaccination. The germline V and J ends were trimmed by 4 bases and 6 bases, with 10 bases remaining between them. This CDR3 contains 13 residues. Germline V gene sequence: CDR1 SEHNR, CDR2 FQNEAQ (reference sequence). Using its own MiXCR run on the 5' RACE reads, TCRdb lists one record per CDR3 protein. Of around 300,000 distinct CDR3 sequences in the sample, over 4% were seen once. The chain has TRBV7-9 and TRBJ2-1; no definite D call. The sequencing used PBMCs, collected 5 days after the yellow fever booster vaccination. The receptor was isolated from a man aged 18 to 29 who received the YFV17D yellow fever vaccine. The CDR3 sequence is CASSSRALNEQFF. The CDR3 DNA reads TGTGCCAGCAGCTCTCGAGCCCTCAATGAGCAGTTCTTC.